This is a list of T cell receptor beta chains from one sample in a study of blood T cell repertoires in COVID-19. Measured with immunoSEQ multiplex PCR; TCRdb has only the in-frame clones, and not every one. Of about 97,000 clones listed, 70% to 90% are singletons. Source material: peripheral blood. All receptors derive from a middle-aged man with active or convalescent COVID-19. The CDR3 runs from the conserved cysteine through the conserved F or W.

j_call	cdr3_length	v_call	cdr3_aa
TRBJ2-1	13	TRBV5-1	CASSLSGGHEQFF
TRBJ1-1	16	TRBV29-1	CSVEGGTGGKNTEAFF
TRBJ2-1	14	TRBV2	CASMGGLQGNEQFF
TRBJ1-1	15	TRBV5-1	CASSLEGQSVTEAFF
TRBJ2-5	13	TRBV9	CASSVAVGETQYF
TRBJ2-7	15	TRBV11-2	CASSLTQSNTIEQYF
TRBJ2-6	20	TRBV27	CASRRRPGQVGGRGANVLTF
TRBJ1-1	15	TRBV7-9	CASSSGQGSNTEAFF
TRBJ1-5	12	TRBV19	CASNRVNQPQHF
TRBJ2-7	14	TRBV7-2	CASSLLGTAYEQYF
TRBJ2-1	12	TRBV12-3/TRBV12-4	CASSADSYEQFF
TRBJ2-1	12	TRBV11-2	CASSSSGHEQFF
TRBJ1-5	17	TRBV9	CASSRTATSYSNQPQHF
TRBJ2-6	16	TRBV7-2	CASRDRTGVGANVLTF
TRBJ2-2	14	TRBV3-1/TRBV3-2	CASSQAGVTGELFF
TRBJ1-6	16	TRBV4-2	CASSPQPGQVGAPLHF
TRBJ1-5	15	TRBV18	CASSLDRGGNQPQHF
TRBJ1-5	14	TRBV2	CASSEQEVRGPQHF
TRBJ2-1	11	TRBV2	CASSWSNEQFF
TRBJ1-1	15	TRBV5-1	CASGPTGFEGTEAFF
TRBJ2-1	17	TRBV10-3	CAISNAATGGAAMKQFF
TRBJ1-4	14	TRBV6-2/TRBV6-3	CASSTGTGAEKLFF
TRBJ2-5	13	TRBV20-1	CSASPGGQETQYF
TRBJ1-4	13	TRBV7-9	CASSSDFNEKLFF
TRBJ1-1	13	TRBV19	CASSTRAPGEAFF
TRBJ1-6	13	TRBV10-1	CASSESEWSPLHF
TRBJ1-4	15	TRBV5-1	CASSPRTGGDEKLFF
TRBJ2-3	15	TRBV6-2/TRBV6-3	CASSLGLAGVATQYF
TRBJ2-5	13	TRBV6-5	CASSPTGQETQYF
TRBJ1-1	15	TRBV5-4	CASSPGGGRDTEAFF
TRBJ1-1	17	TRBV4-1	CASSPRGTGLKETEAFF
TRBJ1-2	14	TRBV10-3	CAISESQGIKGYTF
TRBJ2-5	18	TRBV19	CASRPGLAGFTNQETQYF
TRBJ2-7	15	TRBV11-2	CASSFTDGGLYEQYF
TRBJ1-2	15	TRBV5-1	CASSLYSGGNYGYTF
TRBJ2-6	18	TRBV24-1	CATSSISNQQSWANVLTF
TRBJ1-6	14	TRBV7-9	CASSLLQTNSPLHF
TRBJ1-2	15	TRBV6-5	CASKKPGLANYGYTF
TRBJ1-1	12	TRBV29-1	CSVDRGITEAFF
TRBJ1-6	14	TRBV10-3	CAITDRGINSPLHF
TRBJ1-2	14	TRBV2	CASSETTAYYGYTF
TRBJ2-7	14	TRBV3-1/TRBV3-2	CASSRAGGSYEQYF
TRBJ2-3	16	TRBV29-1	CSARQLAGGITDTQYF
TRBJ1-2	17	TRBV19	CASSIRGLGQGAHGYTF
TRBJ2-1	15	TRBV7-9	CASSSAGARAYEQFF
TRBJ2-7	14	TRBV10-3	CAISVTGSAYEQYF
TRBJ1-2	14	TRBV9	CASSVGTGEGGYTF
TRBJ2-1	19	TRBV7-6	CASSLRGTGAISSYNEQFF
TRBJ1-3	14	TRBV19	CASRQGASGNTIYF
TRBJ2-2	16	TRBV6-5	CASSYFGQSNTGELFF
TRBJ2-5	16	TRBV7-8	CASSSPSGGHQETQYF
TRBJ2-2	13	TRBV6-5	CASRTGQPGELFF
TRBJ2-1	16	TRBV3-1/TRBV3-2	CASSIPGVPSYNEQFF